The next 25 T cell receptor beta chains were all read from a single sample in a study of blood T cell repertoires in COVID-19. The protocol was immunoSEQ multiplex PCR, while the TCRdb copy is restricted to in-frame clones and leaves out a portion. The sample lists roughly 180,000 clones, approximately 80% occurring once. Sequences were obtained from peripheral blood. All receptors derive from a woman between 40 and 50 years old with COVID-19, enrolled during active disease.

The V call is TRBV9, the J call TRBJ2-7, with a tentative D call TRBD1 (6 bases). V shed 4 bases and J shed 8 bases, with 19 bases lying between them. Germline CDR1 SGDLS, CDR2 YYNGEE. This CDR3 contains 14 residues. The chain's CDR3 is CASSPRLGWDKQYF. The CDR3 DNA reads TGTGCCAGCAGCCCAAGGTTAGGCTGGGACAAGCAGTACTTC.

The J gene is TRBJ1-2, the V gene TRBV19; tentatively, D is TRBD1 (6 bases). Germline V gene data show CDR1 as LNHDA and CDR2 as SQIVND (reference sequence). The CDR3 covers 14 residues. The V and J ends lost 6 bases and 5 bases respectively, with 16 bases between them. CDR3 nucleotides: TGTGCCAGTAGCCCCGTCGGACAGTCTTATGGCTACACCTTC. This encodes CASSPVGQSYGYTF.

The chain recombines TRBV5-6 with TRBJ2-7; TRBD2 aligns across 9 bases. With 1 base clipped from V and 7 bases from J, the junction kept 9 bases outside the gene matches. The CDR3 runs to 15 residues. The V gene's germline CDR1 is SGHDT and CDR2 YYEEEE. CDR3 DNA: TGTGCCAGCAGCTTGACTAGCGGGCCCTTCTGGGAGCAGTACTTC. As protein: CASSLTSGPFWEQYF. Variable domain in full (rest from reference TRBV5-6 and TRBJ2-7): DAGVTQSPTHLIKTRGQQVTLRCSPKSGHDTVSWYQQALGQGPQFIFQYYEEEERQRGNFPDRFSGHQFPNYSSELNVNALLLGDSALYLCASSLTSGPFWEQYFGPGTRLTVT.

The chain couples TRBV19 to TRBJ2-5; D remains ambiguous. The germline CDR1 and CDR2 sequences are LNHDA and SQIVND (reference sequence). V was pared by 5 bases and J by 1 base, with 11 bases between. The CDR3 contains 14 residues. This CDR3 reads CASSLVLLQETQYF. The CDR3 DNA sequence: TGTGCCAGTAGTTTAGTACTTCTCCAAGAGACCCAGTACTTC.

The chain employs TRBV24-1 and TRBJ2-6; 7 bases are a match to TRBD1. This CDR3 comprises 15 residues. CDR1 KGHDR and CDR2 SFDVKD come from the germline V gene. V trimming: 7 bases; J trimming: 1 base; junction bases outside the gene matches: 3. CDR3: CATRTGLSGANVLTF. The DNA for the CDR3 is TGTGCCACCAGGACAGGGCTTTCTGGGGCCAACGTCCTGACTTTC.

The genes are TRBV9 and TRBJ1-2; unclear D gene. The CDR3 has 13 amino acids. V dropped 0 bases and J dropped 5 bases, with 8 bases sitting between them. CDR1 and CDR2 (germline): SGDLS, YYNGEE. The CDR3 DNA follows: TGTGCCAGCAGCGTAGCTGCCGGGTATGGCTACACCTTC. It is translated as CASSVAAGYGYTF.

The rearrangement links TRBV27 to TRBJ2-7; 15 bases align to TRBD2. With V trimmed by 6 bases and J by 6 bases, 3 bases remained unmatched. The CDR3 covers 14 residues. In germline, CDR1 is MNHEY, CDR2 SMNVEV (reference sequence). The DNA for the CDR3 is TGTGCCAGCAGGCCGGGACTAGCGGGAGGCGAGCAGTACTTC. Protein product: CASRPGLAGGEQYF.

The CDR3 reads CASSIVQGSYEQYF. The CDR3 nucleotides are TGTGCCAGTAGTATTGTTCAGGGCTCCTACGAGCAGTACTTC. V gene TRBV19 combines with J gene TRBJ2-7, with D tentatively TRBD1 (5 bases). The germline V gene has CDR1 LNHDA and CDR2 SQIVND (reference sequence). The CDR3 is 14 amino acids. Deletions cut 3 bases from V and 0 bases from J, with 9 bases between.

V gene TRBV6-2 or TRBV6-3 combines with J gene TRBJ2-1; possible D gene TRBD2, 5 bases. CDR3 length: 12 residues. Germline loops: CDR1 MNHEY, CDR2 SVGEGT. V dropped 5 bases and J dropped 7 bases, with 9 bases sitting between them. CDR3 sequence (DNA): TGTGCCAGCAGTAAACTAGGGAATGAGCAGTTCTTC. Translating gives CASSKLGNEQFF.

This chain connects TRBV5-5 to TRBJ2-1; 8 bases fit TRBD2. There are 17 residues in the CDR3. Germline V lookup: CDR1 SGHKS, CDR2 YYEKEE (reference sequence). V shed 1 base, J shed 11 bases, and the junction held 17 bases outside the gene matches. The CDR3 sequence: CASSLPLGTAGGRQQFF. In DNA, the CDR3 is TGTGCCAGCAGCTTGCCGCTCGGGACCGCGGGGGGTCGTCAGCAGTTCTTC.

This chain connects TRBV5-1 to TRBJ1-4; D gene unclear. CDR1 and CDR2 (germline): SGHRS, YFSETQ. Trimming shortened V by 0 bases and J by 5 bases, and 5 bases separated the two germline ends. There are 13 residues in the CDR3. As DNA, the CDR3 is TGCGCCAGCAGCTTGGTGAGGAATGAAAAACTGTTTTTT. Translated: CASSLVRNEKLFF.

This chain joins TRBV5-1 and TRBJ2-5; 10 bases line up with TRBD2. J gave up 5 bases and V 4 bases, and 8 bases lay outside the gene matches. The germline V gene encodes CDR1 SGHRS and CDR2 YFSETQ. CDR3 length: 15 amino acids. In DNA, the CDR3 is TGCGCCAGCAGCGAACTAGCGGGATTCGTTGAGACCCAGTACTTC. The encoded protein is CASSELAGFVETQYF.

V and J are TRBV27 and TRBJ1-1; the match to TRBD1 covers 12 bases. The CDR3 contains 16 residues. Germline V gives CDR1 MNHEY, CDR2 SMNVEV (reference sequence). Trimming took 7 bases from V and 2 from J; bases not matched to a gene: 8. The DNA for the CDR3 is TGTGCCAGCACACCGGGACAGGGGGCGCTTAACACTGAAGCTTTCTTT. Its translation: CASTPGQGALNTEAFF.

V and J are TRBV10-2 and TRBJ2-1; 10 bases match TRBD2. Trimming cost V 5 bases and J 7 bases; bases outside gene matches: 11. Germline-derived CDR1 and CDR2 are WSHSY and SAAADI. The length of the CDR3 is 16 residues. The DNA of the CDR3 is TGCGCCAGCAGTTATGGAAAGCGGGGGGGCGGGAATGAGCAGTTCTTC. Translated, it gives CASSYGKRGGGNEQFF.

The chain couples TRBV3-1 (or the pseudogene TRBV3-2) to TRBJ2-7; tentative D call: TRBD1 (5 bases). The V gene's germline CDR1 is LGHDT and CDR2 YNNKEL (reference sequence). Trimming took 5 bases from V and 4 from J, leaving 15 bases between them. CDR3 length equals 14 residues. The chain's CDR3 is CASSATVRSYEQYF. CDR3 bases: TGTGCCAGCAGCGCGACAGTCCGGTCGTACGAGCAGTACTTC.

V gene TRBV12-3 or TRBV12-4 combines with J gene TRBJ1-2; 9 nucleotides agree with TRBD1. This CDR3 has 13 amino acids. The V and J ends lost 6 bases and 8 bases, in that order; junction bases with no gene match: 7. The CDR3 is CASSPGQGSGYTF. CDR3 in DNA: TGTGCCAGCAGCCCGGGACAGGGTTCCGGCTACACCTTC.

The V gene is TRBV3-1 (or the pseudogene TRBV3-2), the J gene TRBJ1-3; D remains unclear. V lost 4 bases to trimming and J lost 0 bases, with 7 bases between them. The CDR3 has 14 amino acids. Germline-derived CDR1 and CDR2 are LGHDT and YNNKEL (reference sequence). The CDR3 bases are TGTGCCAGCAGCCCTTCCTCCTCTGGAAACACCATATATTTT. Amino acids: CASSPSSSGNTIYF.

The rearrangement joins TRBV28 to TRBJ1-1, with 11 positions matching TRBD1. The V gene end was trimmed by 3 bases and the J gene end by 3 bases; junction bases not matched to a gene: 9. This CDR3 region has 17 residues. Looked up from germline, CDR1 is MDHEN and CDR2 is SYDVKM. The CDR3 DNA reads as TGTGCCAGCAGTTTTCTAGGAGGGACAGGGGGTGACACTGAAGCTTTCTTT. It is translated as CASSFLGGTGGDTEAFF.

V usage is TRBV6-5 and J usage is TRBJ2-7, with 8 bases lining up with TRBD1. The junction had 1 base not matched to a gene; V was cut back by 2 bases and J by 1 base. The CDR3 totals 14 residues. The germline CDR1 and CDR2 sequences are MNHEY and SVGAGI. The CDR3 region has the DNA TGTGCCAGCAGTTACCGGGACAGGTCCTACGAGCAGTACTTC. It yields the protein CASSYRDRSYEQYF.

V and J are TRBV24-1 and TRBJ1-5, with D uncertain. The CDR3 has 14 residues. Germline CDR1 and CDR2: KGHDR and SFDVKD. V was shortened by 7 bases and J by 7 bases, with 16 bases between the two germline ends. In DNA form, the CDR3 reads TGTGCCACCAGCGACCTGGGCGGAGGCCAGCCCCAGCATTTT. Encoded protein: CATSDLGGGQPQHF.

The chain joins TRBV11-3 to TRBJ2-1; D is possibly TRBD1 (6 bases). CDR1 is SGHNT, CDR2 YENEEA, per germline. The ends were cut back, 5 bases at V and 8 bases at J, with 13 bases in the middle. CDR3 length: 13 amino acids. The CDR3 loop is CASSRTGIDEQFF. In DNA, the CDR3 is TGTGCCAGCAGCCGAACAGGGATCGATGAGCAGTTCTTC.

This rearrangement joins TRBV2 to TRBJ1-5; D perhaps matches TRBD1 (6 bases). V was cut by 6 bases and J by 2 bases, with 14 bases left in between. CDR3 size: 15 residues. Per the germline V gene, CDR1 is SNHLY and CDR2 is FYNNEI. CDR3 sequence reads: CASRAATGGNQPQHF. CDR3 coding DNA: TGTGCCAGCAGGGCTGCGACAGGCGGCAATCAGCCCCAGCATTTT.

The chain employs TRBV3-1 (or the pseudogene TRBV3-2) and TRBJ1-2; D gene uncertain. Germline-derived CDR1 and CDR2 are LGHDT and YNNKEL (reference sequence). This CDR3 is 14 amino acids long. V was shortened by 4 bases and J by 2 bases, with 11 bases between the two germline ends. The CDR3 sequence: CASSRQVTNYGYTF. Here the CDR3 DNA reads TGTGCCAGCAGCCGGCAGGTTACCAACTATGGCTACACCTTC.

The V call is TRBV6-5, the J call TRBJ1-4, with 9 bases matching TRBD1. The germline V gene has CDR1 MNHEY and CDR2 SVGAGI. Germline trimming cut 7 bases from V and 10 bases from J; bases unmatched to any gene: 7. CDR3 length equals 13 residues. This CDR3 is CASTGTGRGKLFF. The CDR3 nucleotides read TGTGCCAGCACGGGGACAGGGCGGGGAAAACTGTTTTTT.

The chain employs TRBV6-5 and TRBJ1-2; D uncertain. The CDR3 runs to 13 residues. Germline-derived CDR1 and CDR2 are MNHEY and SVGAGI. Trimming stripped 4 bases from V and 0 bases from J, with 6 bases between. The CDR3, as DNA: TGTGCCAGCAGTTGGAGCGCTAACTATGGCTACACCTTC. This translates into CASSWSANYGYTF.